Listed below are T cell receptor beta chains from one sample, sequenced in a study of T cells after yellow fever vaccination. TCRdb used MiXCR to reprocess the 5' RACE reads, holding one entry per CDR3 protein. The data contain around 530,000 distinct CDR3 sequences, around a sixth of them singletons. Material: PBMCs, obtained 5 days after the first yellow fever vaccination. All receptors come from a man aged 18-30 years who received the YFV17D yellow fever vaccine. The CDR3 runs from the conserved cysteine through the conserved F or W. The order of the fields is J gene, D gene, V gene, clone size, CDR3 DNA, CDR3 protein. A D gene is named only where the DNA matches it firmly. Where a row states a size, it is once, few, many or the class of an expanded clone; other rows omit it.

J gene: TRBJ2-3
D gene: .
V gene: TRBV6-5
clone size: .
CDR3 DNA: TGTGCCAGCAGTTACAGCCAGGGGATACGCACAGATACGCAGTATTTT
CDR3 protein: CASSYSQGIRTDTQYF

J gene: TRBJ2-7
D gene: .
V gene: TRBV7-2
clone size: .
CDR3 DNA: TGTGCCAGCAGCTTAAGAGTCCGGGGGCTATACGAGCAGTACTTC
CDR3 protein: CASSLRVRGLYEQYF

J gene: TRBJ2-3
D gene: .
V gene: TRBV12-3/TRBV12-4
clone size: many
CDR3 DNA: TGTGCCAGCAGCCCAACATCATGGGGCACAGATACGCAGTATTTT
CDR3 protein: CASSPTSWGTDTQYF

J gene: TRBJ1-5
D gene: .
V gene: TRBV6-1
clone size: few
CDR3 DNA: TGTGCCAGCGGACCACAGGGCCCCGATCAGCCCCAGCATTTT
CDR3 protein: CASGPQGPDQPQHF

J gene: TRBJ2-7
D gene: .
V gene: TRBV6-2/TRBV6-3
clone size: few
CDR3 DNA: TGTGCCAGCACCAACTCGGGAGCCATTTTCTCCTACGAGCAGTACTTC
CDR3 protein: CASTNSGAIFSYEQYF

J gene: TRBJ1-5
D gene: TRBD1
V gene: TRBV4-1
clone size: .
CDR3 DNA: TGCGCCAGCAGCCAACTTGAGGGGGCACGGCAGCCCCAGCATTTT
CDR3 protein: CASSQLEGARQPQHF

J gene: TRBJ2-1
D gene: .
V gene: TRBV5-1
clone size: .
CDR3 DNA: TGCGCCAGCAGCCTCCGTGGAGGTGCCCGAGAGTACAATGAGCAGTTCTTC
CDR3 protein: CASSLRGGAREYNEQFF

J gene: TRBJ1-4
D gene: .
V gene: TRBV6-2/TRBV6-3
clone size: few
CDR3 DNA: TGTGCCAGCACCCCGGAGAGTGCCCGGAAACTGTTTTTT
CDR3 protein: CASTPESARKLFF

J gene: TRBJ1-4
D gene: .
V gene: TRBV28
clone size: few
CDR3 DNA: TGTGCCAGCAGACCGGGACTGATTAATGAAAAACTGTTTTTT
CDR3 protein: CASRPGLINEKLFF

J gene: TRBJ2-3
D gene: .
V gene: TRBV27
clone size: .
CDR3 DNA: TGTGCCAGCAGTTTAATCAGATTGGGCAGGGACGGTGGAGTGAGACCCACAGATACGCAGTATTTT
CDR3 protein: CASSLIRLGRDGGVRPTDTQYF

J gene: TRBJ2-1
D gene: TRBD2
V gene: TRBV5-1
clone size: many
CDR3 DNA: TGCGCCAGCAGCTTGGGCGGGGGGCCCCCCTTCTTC
CDR3 protein: CASSLGGGPPFF

J gene: TRBJ2-1
D gene: .
V gene: TRBV6-4
clone size: .
CDR3 DNA: TGTGCCAGCAGTGATGTGTCAGGCTCATCCTACAATGAGCAGTTCTTC
CDR3 protein: CASSDVSGSSYNEQFF

J gene: TRBJ1-1
D gene: .
V gene: TRBV15
clone size: .
CDR3 DNA: TGTGCCACCAGCAGAGATCCTGCAGGCGGGAACACTGAAGCTTTCTTT
CDR3 protein: CATSRDPAGGNTEAFF

J gene: TRBJ1-4
D gene: .
V gene: TRBV30
clone size: .
CDR3 DNA: TGTGCCTGGAGTGTTTCCGCGGGGGAAAAACTGTTTTTT
CDR3 protein: CAWSVSAGEKLFF

J gene: TRBJ2-3
D gene: TRBD1
V gene: TRBV7-9
clone size: .
CDR3 DNA: TGTGCCAGCAGCTCGGACAGGGCTGGCACAGATACGCAGTATTTT
CDR3 protein: CASSSDRAGTDTQYF

J gene: TRBJ1-2
D gene: .
V gene: TRBV7-9
clone size: .
CDR3 DNA: TGTGCCAGCAGAGACGCTCGACTGCCTAACTATGGCTACACCTTC
CDR3 protein: CASRDARLPNYGYTF

J gene: TRBJ2-1
D gene: TRBD2
V gene: TRBV20-1
clone size: .
CDR3 DNA: TGCAGTGCTAGAGTCCTGGGACTAGCGGGGGGGATATCCTACAATGAGCAGTTCTTC
CDR3 protein: CSARVLGLAGGISYNEQFF

J gene: TRBJ2-4
D gene: TRBD2
V gene: TRBV12-3/TRBV12-4
clone size: many
CDR3 DNA: TGTGCCAGCAGTACGCTAGCGGGGGGGCTTGGCAAAAACATTCAGTACTTC
CDR3 protein: CASSTLAGGLGKNIQYF

J gene: TRBJ2-1
D gene: TRBD2
V gene: TRBV7-2
clone size: few
CDR3 DNA: TGTGCCAGCACCTCGGGACTAGCGGGGAACAATGAGCAGTTCTTC
CDR3 protein: CASTSGLAGNNEQFF

J gene: TRBJ1-6
D gene: TRBD1
V gene: TRBV5-1
clone size: .
CDR3 DNA: TGCGCCAGCGGCTCAGGGGGCGGCAATTCACCCCTCCACTTT
CDR3 protein: CASGSGGGNSPLHF

J gene: TRBJ1-4
D gene: .
V gene: TRBV20-1
clone size: few
CDR3 DNA: TGCAGCGCGTCGTTTGGGAATGAAAAACTGTTTTTT
CDR3 protein: CSASFGNEKLFF

J gene: TRBJ2-3
D gene: .
V gene: TRBV29-1
clone size: .
CDR3 DNA: TGCAGCGTTGCCCCGGGGCTAACAGATACGCAGTATTTT
CDR3 protein: CSVAPGLTDTQYF

J gene: TRBJ1-3
D gene: .
V gene: TRBV27
clone size: .
CDR3 DNA: TGTGCCAGCAGTTTAAAGGGATTTGGAAACACCATATATTTT
CDR3 protein: CASSLKGFGNTIYF

J gene: TRBJ1-5
D gene: .
V gene: TRBV20-1
clone size: .
CDR3 DNA: TGCAGTGCTAGAATGCGGGGGATCCAGCCCCAGCATTTT
CDR3 protein: CSARMRGIQPQHF

J gene: TRBJ2-2
D gene: TRBD1
V gene: TRBV27
clone size: many
CDR3 DNA: TGTGCCAGCAGTTTGTACGGGACAGGGTACACCGGGGAGCTGTTTTTT
CDR3 protein: CASSLYGTGYTGELFF

J gene: TRBJ2-7
D gene: .
V gene: TRBV4-1
clone size: few
CDR3 DNA: TGCGCCAGCAGCTCTTACACCGCCCCCTACGAGCAGTACTTC
CDR3 protein: CASSSYTAPYEQYF

J gene: TRBJ2-7
D gene: TRBD2
V gene: TRBV7-2
clone size: .
CDR3 DNA: TGTGCCAGCAGCCGGGGGGGGGACCTAGGCTACGAGCAGTACTTC
CDR3 protein: CASSRGGDLGYEQYF

J gene: TRBJ2-7
D gene: .
V gene: TRBV18
clone size: .
CDR3 DNA: TGTGCCAGCTCACGACAATACGAGCAGTACTTC
CDR3 protein: CASSRQYEQYF

J gene: TRBJ1-5
D gene: .
V gene: TRBV30
clone size: .
CDR3 DNA: TGTGCCTGGAGCCCGACCCGGGTTCAGCCCCAGCATTTT
CDR3 protein: CAWSPTRVQPQHF

J gene: TRBJ2-1
D gene: TRBD1
V gene: TRBV5-1
clone size: many
CDR3 DNA: TGCGCCAGCAGAAAGGACAGGATCTCCTACAATGAGCAGTTCTTC
CDR3 protein: CASRKDRISYNEQFF

J gene: TRBJ2-7
D gene: .
V gene: TRBV5-4
clone size: .
CDR3 DNA: TGTGCCAGCAGTTTATCTGGACAGCTCTACGAGCAGTACTTC
CDR3 protein: CASSLSGQLYEQYF

J gene: TRBJ2-1
D gene: .
V gene: TRBV5-5
clone size: few
CDR3 DNA: TGTGCCAGCAGCTTGGCCGGGGGGCGAACTTCCTACAATGAGCAGTTCTTC
CDR3 protein: CASSLAGGRTSYNEQFF

J gene: TRBJ1-2
D gene: TRBD1
V gene: TRBV19
clone size: .
CDR3 DNA: TGTGCCAGTAGCGAACAGGGGAGCTATGGCTACACCTTC
CDR3 protein: CASSEQGSYGYTF

J gene: TRBJ2-7
D gene: .
V gene: TRBV12-3/TRBV12-4
clone size: few
CDR3 DNA: TGTGCCAGCAGCCCGGCGCCGATCCTAGACGAGCAGTACTTC
CDR3 protein: CASSPAPILDEQYF

J gene: TRBJ2-1
D gene: .
V gene: TRBV28
clone size: .
CDR3 DNA: TGTGCCAGCAGTTCTACCCCGGGGGGTGACAGGATTTTGATCTTC
CDR3 protein: CASSSTPGGDRILIF

J gene: TRBJ2-5
D gene: TRBD2
V gene: TRBV20-1
clone size: .
CDR3 DNA: TGCAGTGCTGAGAGGGAGGGCCAGTACTTC
CDR3 protein: CSAEREGQYF

J gene: TRBJ1-1
D gene: .
V gene: TRBV12-5
clone size: .
CDR3 DNA: TGTGCTAGTGGTTTGAATCTAGGGCAGAGCAAAGGGGCGAACACTGAAGCTTTCTTT
CDR3 protein: CASGLNLGQSKGANTEAFF